The sequence of this T cell receptor beta chain was determined in a study of cytomegalovirus exposure and HLA in healthy donors. General study results and limits: The study designated fewer than 200 TCR beta chains cytomegalovirus-associated. In a later analysis, V- and J-gene trimming of beta chains associated with a DCLRE1C missense variant, replicated independently. An analysis was carried out later, and it reportedly showed fewer N-insertions in an Asian-associated ancestry cluster than the roughly 670-donor mean.

The PCR ran on 60 Vbeta and 13 Jbeta primers. Original methodology: Unique TCR beta chains numbered approximately 80 million in a later analysis, with around 12 million shared. Assay used: immunoSEQ multiplex PCR; TCRdb lists only in-frame clones, some missing. V, J and clone size were drawn from that table, and D and trimming were deduced from the DNA. The sample contains some 180,000 clones, over 75% of which appear only once. In its sample, this clone was seen a few times. What it binds is not known. CDR1 ENHRY and CDR2 SYGVKD come from the germline V gene. This CDR3 contains 15 residues. Trimming removed 0 bases at V and 0 bases at J, with 9 bases between.

The rearrangement joins TRBV10-3 to TRBJ2-7; a possible D gene is TRBD2 (6 bases). Sequencing used PBMCs. The receptor was isolated from a woman under 40 in good health and CMV-seronegative. The CDR3 nucleotides are TGTGCCATCAGTGAGTCACAGCGGGCCTCCTACGAGCAGTACTTC. It specifies CAISESQRASYEQYF.